Here is one T cell receptor (beta chain) with its context. No DNA is shown, since the ends of the CDR3 on it are uncertain; the CDR3 is the one TCRdb lists. The data derive from a study of T cells in Graves' hyperthyroidism and ophthalmopathy. Amplification yielded TCR beta CDR3 regions, with RNA transcripts as the source. HTBI primers drove first-round RT-PCR of the TCR CDR3. TCRdb re-derived calls from the multiplex PCR reads in MiXCR, one entry per CDR3 protein. The sample includes about 690,000 distinct CDR3 sequences, approximately 15% of them seen just once. The CDR3 totals 11 residues, both ends included. Germline V lookup: CDR1 DFQATT, CDR2 SNEGSKA (reference sequence).

The source material was blood. The TCR originated in a man aged 50 to 60 with Graves' hyperthyroidism. The V call is TRBV20-1, the J call TRBJ1-1. CDR3 sequence reads: CSARVGYGTFF.